This TCR beta chain was recovered during a study of cytomegalovirus exposure and HLA in healthy donors. General study results and limits: Association of a missense DCLRE1C variant with TCR beta V- and J-gene trimming was reported in a later analysis.

About this clone itself: The antigen remains undetermined.

This CDR3 region has 17 residues. CDR1 is KGHSH, CDR2 LQKENI, per germline. V lost 3 bases to trimming and J lost 3 bases, with 18 bases between them. The PCR had 60 Vbeta and 13 Jbeta primers. Authors' methods: In a later analysis, around 10 million of 83 million or so unique beta chains occurred in at least two donors. The table came from immunoSEQ multiplex PCR; TCRdb's copy has only in-frame clones and leaves some out. The V and J calls and clone size come from that table; D and trimming were worked out from the DNA. The data hold approximately 160,000 clones, with approximately 75% observed a single time.

This receptor was obtained from a woman between 18 and 30 years old in good health and CMV-seronegative. This chain links TRBV18 with TRBJ1-3; TRBD1 is a possible D gene (6 bases). The sequenced sample was PBMCs. The CDR3 sequence: CASSPSPPGAGGNTIYF. Written as DNA, the CDR3 is TGTGCCAGCTCACCTTCCCCTCCAGGGGCAGGTGGAAACACCATATATTTT.